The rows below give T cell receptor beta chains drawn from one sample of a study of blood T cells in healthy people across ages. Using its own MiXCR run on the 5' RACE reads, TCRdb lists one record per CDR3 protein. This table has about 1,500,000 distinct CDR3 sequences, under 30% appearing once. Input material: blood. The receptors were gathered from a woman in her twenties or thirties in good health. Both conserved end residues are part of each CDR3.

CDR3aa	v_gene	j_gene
CATSLKFEAGEQYF	TRBV10-3	-
CASSRRGTQYF	TRBV12-3/TRBV12-4	TRBJ2-5
CASSTPGQGLNTEAFF	TRBV5-1	TRBJ1-1
CASSSQGGSYSGANVLTF	TRBV5-1	TRBJ2-6
CSATPAGVNEKLFF	TRBV20-1	TRBJ1-4
CASNTGGPRVIQYF	TRBV28	TRBJ2-4
CASSWNRDSWGEQYF	TRBV7-2	TRBJ2-7
CVTKRDSRTGELFF	TRBV6-5	TRBJ2-2
CASSFLAESYNEQFF	TRBV7-2	TRBJ2-1
CATSDSGTAQYGYTF	TRBV24-1	TRBJ1-2
CSASFRLSYEQFF	TRBV20-1	TRBJ2-1
CASSTDRTDTQYF	TRBV11-2	TRBJ2-3
CASSPGGTGVDEQYF	TRBV5-1	TRBJ2-7
CAWLAGITDTQYF	TRBV30	TRBJ2-3
CASAGLVNTEAFF	TRBV27	TRBJ1-1
CASSRGTGVNTEAFF	TRBV5-1	TRBJ1-1
CATSRDQGNQPQHF	TRBV15	TRBJ1-5
CSVDPEGHAYEQYF	TRBV29-1	-
CASSSGQYEQYF	TRBV5-1	TRBJ2-7
CASTSEGWGTHYF	TRBV6-5	TRBJ2-3
CSGADRGYEQYF	TRBV29-1	TRBJ2-7
CASALTLGAYEQYF	TRBV27	TRBJ2-7
CASLEGLAGEETQYF	TRBV5-6	TRBJ2-5
CASSQKLWGKQYF	TRBV21-1	TRBJ2-4
CSGRTSHEKLFF	TRBV20-1	TRBJ1-4
CASSFKGDSYEQYF	TRBV12-3/TRBV12-4	TRBJ2-7
CSARSRDRYSPNPVEQYF	TRBV20-1	TRBJ2-7
CASSQDRSGLREQFF	TRBV4-3	TRBJ2-1
CASSYGGSGLTQYF	TRBV6-2/TRBV6-3	TRBJ2-3
CASSYSNREQFF	TRBV6-6	TRBJ2-1
CASSHTLTSTDTQYF	TRBV4-1	TRBJ2-3
CASNDRGINQPQHF	TRBV2	TRBJ1-5
CSALPTGAEAFF	TRBV20-1	TRBJ1-1
CASSLARTGGNEQFF	TRBV7-2	TRBJ2-1
CASREAGTGTREQFF	TRBV12-3/TRBV12-4	TRBJ2-1
CSAPGQGAGNGYTF	TRBV20-1	TRBJ1-2
CASKGLADSYYEQYF	TRBV5-1	TRBJ2-7
CAISESGLTGYGEQYF	TRBV10-3	TRBJ2-7
CASSNLLLSGKRYNVQFF	TRBV7-9	TRBJ2-1
CASSLVPGTKEQYF	TRBV5-1	TRBJ2-7
CASSLDSGAKNIQYF	TRBV7-2	TRBJ2-4